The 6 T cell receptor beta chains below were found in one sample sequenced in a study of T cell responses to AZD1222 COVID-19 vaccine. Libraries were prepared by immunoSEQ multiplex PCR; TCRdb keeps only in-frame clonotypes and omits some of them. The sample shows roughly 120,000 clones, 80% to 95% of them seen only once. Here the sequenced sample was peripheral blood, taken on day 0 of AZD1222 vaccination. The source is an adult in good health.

The CDR3 DNA reads TGTGCCAGCAGCTTGGGGATCAGGGAAAACACTGAAGCTTTCTTT. As protein: CASSLGIRENTEAFF. V gene TRBV5-8 combines with J gene TRBJ1-1, with D perhaps TRBD1 (5 bases). Germline CDR1 reads SGHTS; CDR2 reads YDEGEE. This CDR3 is built from 15 residues. V gave up 0 bases and J gave up 2 bases, with 11 bases separating them.

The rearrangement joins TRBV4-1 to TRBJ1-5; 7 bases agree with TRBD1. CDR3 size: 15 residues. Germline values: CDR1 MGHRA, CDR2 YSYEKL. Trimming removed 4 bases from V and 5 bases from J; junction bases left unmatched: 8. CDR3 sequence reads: CASSPFGGGDQPQHF. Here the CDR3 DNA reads TGCGCCAGCAGCCCTTTCGGAGGGGGCGATCAGCCCCAGCATTTT.

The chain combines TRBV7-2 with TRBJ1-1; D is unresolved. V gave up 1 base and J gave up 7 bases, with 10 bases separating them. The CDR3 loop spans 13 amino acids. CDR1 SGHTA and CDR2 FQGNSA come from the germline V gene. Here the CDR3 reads CASSLDLGDEAFF. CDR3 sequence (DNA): TGTGCCAGCAGCTTAGATTTAGGTGATGAAGCTTTCTTT. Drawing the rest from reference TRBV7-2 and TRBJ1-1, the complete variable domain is GAGVSQSPSNKVTEKGKDVELRCDPISGHTALYWYRQSLGQGLEFLIYFQGNSAPDKSGLPSDRFSAERTGGSVSTLTIQRTQQEDSAVYLCASSLDLGDEAFFGQGTRLTVV.

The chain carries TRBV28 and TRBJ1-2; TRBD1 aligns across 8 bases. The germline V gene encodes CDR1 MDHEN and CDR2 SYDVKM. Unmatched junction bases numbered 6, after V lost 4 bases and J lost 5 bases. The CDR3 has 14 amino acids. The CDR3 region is CASSSGGSEYGYTF. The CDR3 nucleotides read TGTGCCAGCAGTTCAGGGGGCAGTGAATATGGCTACACCTTC.

CDR3 nucleotide sequence: TGCGCCAGCAGCGGCGGCCAAAACATTCAGTACTTC. Its protein product is CASSGGQNIQYF. J is TRBJ2-4 and V is TRBV5-1; D is undetermined. The CDR3 covers 12 residues. Germline V gene sequence: CDR1 SGHRS, CDR2 YFSETQ. Trimming cost V 4 bases and J 5 bases, with 7 bases left between them.

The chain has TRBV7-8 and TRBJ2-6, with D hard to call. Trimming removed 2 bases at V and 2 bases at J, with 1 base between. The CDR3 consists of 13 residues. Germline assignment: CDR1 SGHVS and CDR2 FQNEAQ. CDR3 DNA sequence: TGTGCCAGCAGCTTAACTGGGGCCAACGTCCTGACTTTC. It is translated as CASSLTGANVLTF.